This entry lists 32 T cell receptor beta chains sequenced from one sample in a study of T cells in Graves' hyperthyroidism and ophthalmopathy. TCR beta CDR3 regions were amplified from RNA transcripts. First-round RT-PCR targeting the TCR CDR3 was performed with the HTBI primer set. TCRdb reanalysed the multiplex PCR reads using MiXCR and keeps one entry per CDR3 protein. The table shows approximately 620,000 distinct CDR3 sequences, with around 16% occurring only once. Material for sequencing was blood. The receptors come from a woman aged 40 to 50 with Graves' ophthalmopathy.

This clonotype was detected a few times. The gene calls are TRBV20-1 and TRBJ1-2; 8 nucleotides align to TRBD1. The trim removed 3 bases at V and 2 bases at J, leaving 2 bases unmatched. CDR1 is DFQATT, CDR2 SNEGSKA, per germline (reference sequence). The CDR3 extends over 13 amino acids. The CDR3: CSASRQGNYGYTF. The CDR3 DNA reads TGCAGTGCTAGTAGACAGGGGAACTATGGCTACACCTTC.

This clonotype showed up many times. The chain links TRBV6-1 to TRBJ1-6; no firm D call. V lost 3 bases to trimming and J lost 7 bases, with 7 bases between them. Per the germline V gene, CDR1 is MNHNS and CDR2 is SASEGT. This CDR3 spans 13 amino acids. This CDR3 reads CASSEAQNSPLHF. The CDR3 DNA sequence: TGTGCCAGCAGTGAGGCACAGAATTCACCCCTCCACTTT.

This chain links TRBV7-2 with TRBJ2-2; TRBD1 aligns across 8 bases. V was pared by 6 bases and J by 4 bases, with 7 bases of the junction left unmatched. The length of the CDR3 is 15 residues. Per germline, CDR1 SGHTA and CDR2 FQGNSA. CDR3 loop: CASRMRTGSTGELFF. The CDR3 coding sequence is TGTGCCAGCAGAATGCGGACAGGGTCCACCGGGGAGCTGTTTTTT.

This clonotype was seen once. V and J are TRBV6-1 and TRBJ1-1, with D possibly TRBD1 on 5 matching bases. CDR1 is MNHNS, CDR2 SASEGT, per germline. The CDR3 totals 12 residues. V lost 6 bases, J lost 8 bases, and 13 bases lay in between. The CDR3 region is CASSSPGGEAFF. DNA of the CDR3: TGTGCCAGCAGCTCCCCCGGGGGGGAAGCTTTCTTT.

V and J are TRBV12-3 or TRBV12-4 and TRBJ2-2, with TRBD2 identical over 15 bases. Trimming took 5 bases from V and 5 from J; bases not matched to a gene: 3. This CDR3 has 16 residues. This CDR3 reads CASSLGTSGRTGELFF. CDR3 DNA sequence: TGTGCCAGCAGTCTAGGGACTAGCGGGAGGACCGGGGAGCTGTTTTTT.

The V and J genes are TRBV28 and TRBJ1-6; no clear D. The germline V gene has CDR1 MDHEN and CDR2 SYDVKM. The V and J ends lost 1 base and 8 bases respectively, with 12 bases between them. The CDR3 has 15 residues. CDR3 residues: CASSLFGILDSPLHF. CDR3 coding DNA: TGTGCCAGCAGTTTATTCGGGATCTTGGATTCACCCCTCCACTTT. Complete variable domain (other parts from reference TRBV28 and TRBJ1-6): DVKVTQSSRYLVKRTGEKVFLECVQDMDHENMFWYRQDPGLGLRLIYFSYDVKMKEKGDIPEGYSVSREKKERFSLILESASTNQTSMYLCASSLFGILDSPLHFGNGTRLTVT.

The genes are TRBV15 and TRBJ2-5, with unresolved D. The CDR3 spans 14 residues. Deletions cut 6 bases from V and 5 bases from J, with 16 bases between. In germline, CDR1 is LNHNV, CDR2 YYDKDF (reference sequence). CDR3 nucleotide sequence: TGTGCCACCAGTACTTGGACGAACTCTGAGACCCAGTACTTC. Residues: CATSTWTNSETQYF.

Many counts were recorded for this clonotype. This chain links TRBV28 with TRBJ1-2; D gene ambiguous. With 3 bases removed from V and 4 bases from J, the gap between germline ends came to 12 bases. Germline assignment: CDR1 MDHEN and CDR2 SYDVKM. The CDR3 is made up of 14 amino acids. The CDR3 bases are TGTGCCAGCAGTTTCCCCCACCTTAGCTATGGCTACACCTTC. It is translated as CASSFPHLSYGYTF.

This clonotype has just one count. The V call is TRBV19, the J call TRBJ2-3; weak D call: TRBD1 (5 bases). The germline gives CDR1 LNHDA, CDR2 SQIVND (reference sequence). Trimming shortened V by 3 bases and J by 4 bases, and 8 bases separated the two germline ends. CDR3 length equals 13 residues. Written as DNA, the CDR3 is TGTGCCAGTAGTATTGGGGCTTCAGATACGCAGTATTTT. It codes for CASSIGASDTQYF.

The rearrangement joins TRBV5-1 to TRBJ2-7, with 12 bases identical to TRBD1. The V and J ends lost 5 bases and 4 bases, in that order; junction bases with no gene match: 10. CDR1 and CDR2 (germline): SGHRS, YFSETQ. CDR3 length equals 16 residues. The CDR3 is CASSLSPGQGAYEQYF. Written as DNA, the CDR3 is TGCGCCAGCAGTCTTAGCCCGGGACAGGGGGCTTACGAGCAGTACTTC. Filled out from reference TRBV5-1 and TRBJ2-7, the complete variable domain reads KAGVTQTPRYLIKTRGQQVTLSCSPISGHRSVSWYQQTPGQGLQFLFEYFSETQRNKGNFPGRFSGRQFSNSRSEMNVSTLELGDSALYLCASSLSPGQGAYEQYFGPGTRLTVT.

This clonotype was found a few times. The chain couples TRBV5-1 to TRBJ2-1; D not certain. There are 14 residues in the CDR3. With 4 bases removed from V and 2 bases from J, the gap between germline ends came to 10 bases. Germline values: CDR1 SGHRS, CDR2 YFSETQ. In DNA, the CDR3 is TGCGCCAGCAGCCCCGGGTGGACCTACAATGAGCAGTTCTTC. This translates into CASSPGWTYNEQFF.

At least ten counts were recorded for this clonotype. The junction departs from the called germline gene at one end, perhaps through a read error. The rearrangement uses TRBV11-2 and TRBJ2-7; D is possibly TRBD1 (6 bases). The CDR3 spans 16 residues. Germline CDR1 is SGHAT and CDR2 is FQNNGV. CDR3 coding DNA: TGTGCCAGCAGCTTCCGGACGGTATCAGGGGCCTACGAGCAGTGCTTC. Its protein product is CASSFRTVSGAYEQCF.

The chain has TRBV30 and TRBJ2-1, with D possibly matching TRBD2 (5 bases). V shed 0 bases and J shed 4 bases, with 13 bases lying between them. The CDR3 loop spans 15 amino acids. CDR1 and CDR2 from the germline V gene are GTSNPN and SVGIG (reference sequence). The CDR3 loop is CAWSVPGGTYNEQFF. The CDR3 region has the DNA TGTGCCTGGAGTGTCCCAGGAGGAACTTACAATGAGCAGTTCTTC.

The chain has TRBV13 and TRBJ1-2, with 7 positions matching TRBD1. This CDR3 has 15 amino acids. CDR1 and CDR2 (germline): PRHDT, FYEKMQ (reference sequence). The trim removed 0 bases at V and 6 bases at J, leaving 7 bases unmatched. CDR3 nucleotides: TGTGCCAGCAGCTTAGGTACAGGGGAGGAGGATGGCTACACCTTC. It codes for CASSLGTGEEDGYTF. Drawing the rest from reference TRBV13 and TRBJ1-2, the complete variable domain is AAGVIQSPRHLIKEKRETATLKCYPIPRHDTVYWYQQGPGQDPQFLISFYEKMQSDKGSIPDRFSAQQFSDYHSELNMSSLELGDSALYFCASSLGTGEEDGYTFGSGTRLTVV.

This clonotype was recorded many times. This chain uses TRBV28 with TRBJ1-4; no firm D call. From germline, CDR1 is MDHEN and CDR2 SYDVKM. V shed 5 bases and J shed 8 bases, with 24 bases lying between them. This CDR3 spans 17 amino acids. CDR3: CASSPSGEGTSGEKLFF. The CDR3 bases are TGTGCCAGCAGTCCCAGCGGCGAGGGAACTTCGGGGGAAAAACTGTTTTTT.

This clonotype was seen many times. The chain recombines TRBV12-3 or TRBV12-4 with TRBJ2-3, with 11 bases aligning to TRBD2. The CDR3 is 14 amino acids. V dropped 3 bases and J dropped 5; count of bases not matched to a gene: 1. CDR3 nucleotides: TGTGCCAGCAGTTTTCTAGCGGGAGGAGATACGCAGTATTTT. Translating it yields CASSFLAGGDTQYF.

Many counts were recorded for this clonotype. The gene calls are TRBV28 and TRBJ2-7, with TRBD1 as a possible D gene (5 bases). The V end lost 6 bases, the J end lost 3 bases, and 21 bases lay between the germline ends. The germline gives CDR1 MDHEN, CDR2 SYDVKM. This CDR3 has 16 residues. The CDR3 DNA reads TGTGCCAGCAGCCAGGTAGGGGTTAAAGGGCTCTACGAGCAGTACTTC. Translating it yields CASSQVGVKGLYEQYF.

This clonotype was detected only a few times. The chain couples TRBV18 to TRBJ2-7; 9 bases map to TRBD2. The CDR3 consists of 14 residues. Trimming at V came to 2 bases and at J to 6 bases, leaving 5 bases not matched to a gene. Germline lookup yields CDR1 KGHSH and CDR2 LQKENI. DNA of the CDR3: TGTGCCAGCTCACCAGGGACTAGCAGTTTCGAGCAGTACTTC. Translated, it gives CASSPGTSSFEQYF.

This clonotype has just a few counts. The chain carries TRBV6-2 or TRBV6-3 and TRBJ2-5, with 9 bases identical to TRBD2. The CDR3 runs 18 residues. Germline trimming cut 0 bases from V and 1 base from J; bases unmatched to any gene: 9. Germline CDR1 and CDR2: MNHEY and SVGEGT. Here the CDR3 DNA reads TGTGCCAGCAGTTACTCCAGGGAGGAGCGGGGGGTCCAAGAGACCCAGTACTTC. The encoded protein is CASSYSREERGVQETQYF.

This clonotype was recorded a few times. The chain couples TRBV7-2 to TRBJ1-1, with TRBD1 as a possible D gene (5 bases). The CDR3 has 13 residues. Trimming took off 1 base at V and 7 bases at J, with 10 bases between the two ends. Germline values: CDR1 SGHTA, CDR2 FQGNSA. The CDR3 loop reads CASSLDGDGEAFF. CDR3 bases: TGTGCCAGCAGCTTAGACGGGGACGGTGAAGCTTTCTTT. Variable domain in full (rest from reference TRBV7-2 and TRBJ1-1): GAGVSQSPSNKVTEKGKDVELRCDPISGHTALYWYRQSLGQGLEFLIYFQGNSAPDKSGLPSDRFSAERTGGSVSTLTIQRTQQEDSAVYLCASSLDGDGEAFFGQGTRLTVV.

The J gene is TRBJ2-3, the V gene TRBV18; D is possibly TRBD2 (6 bases). V dropped 0 bases and J dropped 4 bases, with 8 bases sitting between them. Germline-derived CDR1 and CDR2 are KGHSH and LQKENI. The CDR3 totals 14 residues. The CDR3 reads CASSPPTRSDTQYF. As DNA, the CDR3 is TGTGCCAGCTCACCACCGACTAGATCAGATACGCAGTATTTT.

This clonotype was counted many times. The rearrangement uses TRBV11-2 and TRBJ2-7; no clear D gene. Germline assignment: CDR1 SGHAT and CDR2 FQNNGV. The CDR3 consists of 13 residues. V lost 5 bases and J lost 3, with 11 bases in between. The CDR3 loop reads CASSPAAYYEQYF. The CDR3 DNA follows: TGTGCCAGCAGCCCAGCAGCCTACTACGAGCAGTACTTC.

In its sample, this clonotype was seen many times. This chain links TRBV18 with TRBJ2-3, with a weak D call TRBD1 (5 bases). Trimming left V 2 bases short and J 0 bases short, with 12 bases between. Germline lookup yields CDR1 KGHSH and CDR2 LQKENI. The CDR3 spans 16 residues. CDR3 protein: CASSPTRQPSTDTQYF. The CDR3 DNA reads TGTGCCAGCTCACCAACGCGACAGCCAAGCACAGATACGCAGTATTTT. Combining the CDR3 with reference TRBV18 and TRBJ2-3 gives the whole variable domain NAGVMQNPRHLVRRRGQEARLRCSPMKGHSHVYWYRQLPEEGLKFMVYLQKENIIDESGMPKERFSAEFPKEGPSILRIQQVVRGDSAAYFCASSPTRQPSTDTQYFGPGTRLTVL.

This clonotype has more than one count but fewer than ten. CDR3 loop: CASTLDRGLGNTIYF. CDR3 DNA: TGTGCCAGCACCCTGGACAGGGGGCTAGGAAACACCATATATTTT. This chain uses TRBV6-1 with TRBJ1-3; 11 bases align to TRBD1. V shed 7 bases, J shed 4 bases, and the junction held 6 bases outside the gene matches. The CDR3 consists of 15 residues. CDR1 and CDR2 (germline): MNHNS, SASEGT.

Only a few counts were recorded for this clonotype. The chain joins TRBV7-2 to TRBJ2-7; TRBD1 matches 7 bases. From germline, CDR1 is SGHTA and CDR2 FQGNSA. J gave up 2 bases and V 2 bases, and 6 bases lay outside the gene matches. The CDR3 is 15 residues long. Here the CDR3 DNA reads TGTGCCAGCAGCTTAATGGGGACAGACCCCTACGAGCAGTACTTC. This sequence encodes CASSLMGTDPYEQYF.

The chain is built from TRBV20-1 and TRBJ1-1, with 8 bases that match TRBD1. This CDR3 is 12 amino acids long. With 5 bases clipped from V and 3 bases from J, the junction kept 2 bases outside the gene matches. Germline V gives CDR1 DFQATT, CDR2 SNEGSKA (reference sequence). The CDR3 DNA is TGCAGTGCTGGACAGGGTTACACTGAAGCTTTCTTT. It is translated as CSAGQGYTEAFF.

This clonotype was seen at least ten times. The V gene is TRBV18, the J gene TRBJ2-5; D is uncertain. Trimming pared 3 bases from V and 4 bases from J, leaving 9 bases between. The CDR3 sequence is 13 residues long. Per the germline V gene, CDR1 is KGHSH and CDR2 is LQKENI. The CDR3 here is CASSPPASETQYF. CDR3 nucleotide sequence: TGTGCCAGCTCACCGCCAGCTTCAGAGACCCAGTACTTC.

This clonotype was picked up many times. The chain combines TRBV5-1 with TRBJ1-1; TRBD1 matches 10 bases. The CDR3 spans 16 residues. Germline CDR1 is SGHRS and CDR2 is YFSETQ. The V segment lost 1 base and the J segment 6 bases; nucleotides outside the gene matches: 9. CDR3 DNA: TGCGCCAGCAGCTTGCATCCGGGACAGGGGACTGCTGAAGCTTTCTTT. As protein: CASSLHPGQGTAEAFF.

J is TRBJ2-7 and V is TRBV20-1; TRBD2 agrees at 10 bases. This CDR3 region has 12 residues. Germline V gives CDR1 DFQATT, CDR2 SNEGSKA (reference sequence). V trimming: 7 bases; J trimming: 6 bases; junction bases outside the gene matches: 6. Written as DNA, the CDR3 is TGCAGTGTCGTACTAGCGGGAAGCGAGCAGTACTTC. This gives the protein CSVVLAGSEQYF.

This clonotype has only a few counts. The rearrangement links TRBV12-3 or TRBV12-4 to TRBJ2-5, with 10 bases matching TRBD2. The CDR3 is 15 residues long. Germline trimming cut 6 bases from V and 5 bases from J; bases unmatched to any gene: 9. The CDR3 DNA sequence: TGTGCCAGCAGGGTTAGCGGGGGGCCTGGGGAGACCCAGTACTTC. This sequence encodes CASRVSGGPGETQYF.

Many counts were recorded for this clonotype. This sequence joins TRBV2 and TRBJ2-1, with 10 bases lining up with TRBD2. The CDR3 consists of 15 residues. V gave up 4 bases and J gave up 10 bases; unmatched junction bases: 10. CDR1 SNHLY and CDR2 FYNNEI come from the germline V gene. This CDR3 reads CASSARAGGQGEQFF. As DNA, the CDR3 is TGTGCCAGCAGTGCTCGAGCGGGAGGGCAGGGGGAGCAGTTCTTC.

The rearrangement uses TRBV30 and TRBJ1-2, with 7 bases fitting TRBD1. The CDR3 runs to 13 residues. Germline trimming cut 4 bases from V and 3 bases from J; bases unmatched to any gene: 5. Germline CDR1 is GTSNPN and CDR2 is SVGIG (reference sequence). The CDR3 protein is CAWTRDSYYGYTF. DNA of the CDR3: TGTGCCTGGACCAGGGACAGTTACTATGGCTACACCTTC.